The T cell receptor (beta chain) under discussion was sequenced for a study of T cell responses to AZD1222 COVID-19 vaccine. General study findings and limits: Vaccination with two AZD1222 doses was followed by a rise in Spike-specific TCR breadth and depth. It was only after the peak T cell response that any repertoires were sampled. Donor demographics were predominantly white British with a female majority; clonal diversity may be underestimated. Seropositive AZD1222 recipients at baseline numbered only 5 or 6.

The data were produced by immunoSEQ multiplex PCR, yet TCRdb's version contains in-frame clones alone and is incomplete. Among approximately 110,000 clones listed, about 87% were seen once. Comment on this clone: The antigen is undetermined.

This clonotype was sampled from an adult in good health. Sequenced material: peripheral blood, taken on day 0 of AZD1222 vaccination.

CDR3 coding DNA: TGTGCCAGCAGTTACTTCCGGGGAACCAGGTACGAGCAGTACTTC. Its protein product is CASSYFRGTRYEQYF. The chain uses TRBV6-5 and TRBJ2-7, with D maybe TRBD2 (5 bases). Per the germline V gene, CDR1 is MNHEY and CDR2 is SVGAGI. The CDR3 covers 15 residues. V gave up 1 base and J gave up 4 bases, with 14 bases separating them.